Below, 3 T cell receptor beta chains from the same sample are listed, as sequenced in a study of blood T cell repertoires in COVID-19. TCRdb's table, derived via immunoSEQ multiplex PCR, lists solely in-frame clones and lacks some. The sample has roughly 340,000 clones; approximately 90% are singletons. The sequencing input was peripheral blood. The receptor set was obtained from a woman aged 18-29 years who had recovered from COVID-19.

This clone has just one count. CDR3 sequence reads: CAWAGAGYTF. The CDR3 nucleotides read TGTGCCTGGGCAGGGGCTGGCTACACCTTC. The chain combines TRBV30 with TRBJ1-2; D is perhaps TRBD1 (6 bases). The CDR3 has 10 residues. V was shortened by 5 bases and J by 7 bases, with 8 bases between the two germline ends. CDR1 is GTSNPN, CDR2 SVGIG, per germline (reference sequence).

The J gene is TRBJ2-1, the V gene TRBV12-2; the table's D gene call, TRBD2, was not cross checked with the DNA. TRBV12-2 is an annotated pseudogene. The CDR3 extends over 15 amino acids. The CDR3 loop is CASRFVLAGTIEQFF. The CDR3 DNA reads TGTGCAAGTCGCTTTGTGCTAGCGGGAACGATTGAGCAGTTCTTC.

The V gene is TRBV10-1, the J gene TRBJ1-2; possible D gene TRBD1, 6 bases. The V gene's germline CDR1 is WNHNN and CDR2 SYGVQD (reference sequence). The V gene lost 5 bases and the J gene lost 8 bases, with 15 bases spanning the gap. The CDR3 runs to 13 residues. CDR3 region: CASSPGTPGGYTF. The CDR3 DNA sequence: TGCGCCAGCAGTCCAGGGACACCAGGAGGCTACACCTTC.